This T cell receptor beta chain is from a study of T-cell memory formation after mild COVID-19. This CDR3 spans 12 amino acids. Trimming cost V 3 bases and J 8 bases, with 7 bases left between them. Per germline, CDR1 SGHTA and CDR2 FQGNSA. TCRdb fed the 5' RACE reads into MiXCR, producing one record per CDR3 protein. The profile shows about 390,000 distinct CDR3 sequences, 21% of them singletons. Material: PBMCs or a T cell subset sorted from them (not recorded which). This TCR came from an adult woman who had mild COVID-19 (a few samples of this study predate the infection). Cell type and time point are not known. J is TRBJ1-4 and V is TRBV7-2, with no clear D. CDR3 in DNA: TGTGCCAGCAGCTTCGTGGGGGAAAAACTGTTTTTT. Translating it yields CASSFVGEKLFF.